This TCR beta chain came from a study of blood T cell repertoires in COVID-19. Study as a whole: Sites across the United States, Italy and Spain contributed samples from acute and convalescent COVID-19. PBMCs, B-cell-depleted T cells, or T cells were the source of the cDNA or gDNA that made up the material.

In the original workflow: Reference gene primers were amplified, and this amplification served to estimate nucleated cell counts. Measured with immunoSEQ multiplex PCR; TCRdb has only the in-frame clones, and not every one. The DNA gave D and trimming, while V, J and clone size come from that table. The sample has roughly 150,000 clones, approximately 78% seen once. Germline CDR1 and CDR2: SGHTA and FQGNSA. The CDR3 loop spans 15 amino acids. Trimming removed 4 bases at V and 4 bases at J, with 15 bases between. This receptor was obtained from a human donor with acute or convalescent COVID-19. The donor label of this sample is uncertain. J is TRBJ2-3 and V is TRBV7-2; TRBD2 is a possible D gene (6 bases). Sequenced: peripheral blood. The CDR3: CASSWRFRGADTQYF. Written as DNA, the CDR3 is TGTGCCAGCAGCTGGAGATTCCGCGGGGCAGATACGCAGTATTTT. Supplemented by reference TRBV7-2 and TRBJ2-3, the full variable domain reads GAGVSQSPSNKVTEKGKDVELRCDPISGHTALYWYRQSLGQGLEFLIYFQGNSAPDKSGLPSDRFSAERTGGSVSTLTIQRTQQEDSAVYLCASSWRFRGADTQYFGPGTRLTVL.